These 25 T cell receptor beta chains came from one sample sequenced in a study of shared clonotypes between healthy human individuals. Sequencing used immunoSEQ multiplex PCR; TCRdb keeps in-frame clones, though not all of them. The sample holds 550,000 to 600,000 clones, around 78% seen once. Sequenced sample: PBMCs. These receptors all stem from a middle-aged woman in good health. Some clones in this sample may be carry-over from other donors' samples.

The chain joins TRBV19 to TRBJ2-2, with 7 nucleotides matching TRBD1. Unmatched junction bases numbered 8, after V lost 6 bases and J lost 4 bases. The CDR3 contains 15 residues. Per the germline V gene, CDR1 is LNHDA and CDR2 is SQIVND (reference sequence). In DNA form, the CDR3 reads TGTGCCAGTAGCCCATTACAGGGGTTCACCGGGGAGCTGTTTTTT. It translates to CASSPLQGFTGELFF.

The V gene is TRBV9, the J gene TRBJ2-1; D unclear. The V end lost 3 bases, the J end lost 0 bases, and 10 bases lay between the germline ends. Germline values: CDR1 SGDLS, CDR2 YYNGEE. The CDR3 has 15 amino acids. The CDR3 coding sequence is TGTGCCAGCAGCGAGGGCCTTAGCTCCTACAATGAGCAGTTCTTC. It is translated as CASSEGLSSYNEQFF.

Comments on this clone: This likely reflects a read error, since a far larger clone is one base away. The chain has TRBV30 and TRBJ1-1; tentatively, D is TRBD1 (5 bases). CDR1 and CDR2 from the germline V gene are GTSNPN and SVGIG (reference sequence). CDR3 size: 11 residues. The V and J ends lost 3 bases and 6 bases respectively, with 8 bases between them. CDR3 bases: TGTGCCTGGAGGGACATGGCTGAAGCTTTCTTT. Protein sequence: CAWRDMAEAFF.

CDR3 nucleotides: TGTGCCAGCAGCCTCCCGGGACAGGGAGCCTACGAGCAGTACTTC. Its protein product is CASSLPGQGAYEQYF. The chain is built from TRBV5-4 and TRBJ2-7, with 9 bases matching TRBD1. Germline values: CDR1 SGHNT, CDR2 YYREEE (reference sequence). J was trimmed by 2 bases and V by 4 bases; bases with no gene match: 7. The CDR3 sequence is 15 residues long.

The chain couples TRBV6-9 to TRBJ1-2; D call uncertain. V was shortened by 5 bases and J by 2 bases, with 9 bases between the two germline ends. Germline V gene data show CDR1 as MNHGY and CDR2 as SVAAGI. This CDR3 has 13 amino acids. As DNA, the CDR3 is TGTGCCAGCAGTCCTTCTCCCAACTATGGCTACACCTTC. Its translation is CASSPSPNYGYTF.

Comments on this clone: This clone may be a read error of a much larger clone one base away. The sample carries other DNA sequences with the same CDR3. The chain uses TRBV30 and TRBJ1-2; a weak D match, TRBD1 (6 bases). CDR1 GTSNPN and CDR2 SVGIG come from the germline V gene (reference sequence). This CDR3 contains 12 residues. CDR3 sequence reads: CAWRGAGDGYTF. The CDR3 region has the DNA TGTGCCTGGAGGGGGGCAGGGGATGGCTACACATTC.

The J gene is TRBJ2-2, the V gene TRBV4-3; TRBD2 agrees at 10 bases. Per the germline V gene, CDR1 is LGHNA and CDR2 is YSLEER. The CDR3 runs to 16 residues. The trim removed 1 base at V and 6 bases at J, leaving 5 bases unmatched. CDR3 sequence (DNA): TGCGCCAGCAGCCAAGCAGCGGGAGGGCCCGCCGGGGAGCTGTTTTTT. Protein sequence: CASSQAAGGPAGELFF.

CDR3 amino acids: CASSYRAFRGYTF. Written as DNA, the CDR3 is TGTGCCAGCAGCTACAGGGCCTTCCGGGGCTACACCTTC. The rearrangement links TRBV28 to TRBJ1-2, with D possibly matching TRBD1 (6 bases). The CDR3 length is 13 residues. Trimming took off 6 bases at V and 8 bases at J, with 16 bases between the two ends. Germline CDR1 is MDHEN and CDR2 is SYDVKM.

This clone was observed a handful of times. The V gene is TRBV6-4, the J gene TRBJ1-2, with D tentatively TRBD1 (6 bases). This CDR3 contains 16 residues. Looked up from germline, CDR1 is MRHNA and CDR2 is SNTAGT. Between the trimmed V and J ends, which lost 3 bases and 4 bases, there was a span of 18 bases. CDR3 residues: CASSETGAQDIYGYTF. In DNA, the CDR3 is TGTGCCAGCAGTGAAACGGGGGCTCAGGATATCTATGGCTACACCTTC.

The rearrangement links TRBV11-2 to TRBJ2-7, with 7 bases fitting TRBD2. Looked up from germline, CDR1 is SGHAT and CDR2 is FQNNGV. CDR3 length equals 14 residues. V lost 0 bases to trimming and J lost 4 bases; unmatched junction nucleotides: 3. CDR3 in amino acids: CASSLDSGTYEQYF. For the CDR3, the DNA is TGTGCCAGCAGCTTAGACAGCGGGACGTACGAGCAGTACTTC.

The V and J genes are TRBV6-5 and TRBJ2-5, with TRBD1 as a possible D gene (5 bases). The CDR3 consists of 16 residues. Germline-derived CDR1 and CDR2 are MNHEY and SVGAGI. V lost 0 bases and J 4 bases, leaving 15 bases between the germline ends. The CDR3 region is CASSYSGQGRGETQYF. The CDR3, as DNA: TGTGCCAGCAGTTACTCCGGGCAGGGCCGCGGAGAGACCCAGTACTTC.

This chain uses TRBV5-6 with TRBJ1-1, with TRBD1 as a possible D gene (5 bases). The CDR3 covers 13 residues. V was shortened by 0 bases and J by 4 bases, with 7 bases between the two germline ends. Germline assignment: CDR1 SGHDT and CDR2 YYEEEE. Written as DNA, the CDR3 is TGTGCCAGCAGCTTGGTCGACAGCACTGAAGCTTTCTTT. Translation gives CASSLVDSTEAFF. Full variable domain (outside the CDR3, taken from reference TRBV5-6 and TRBJ1-1): DAGVTQSPTHLIKTRGQQVTLRCSPKSGHDTVSWYQQALGQGPQFIFQYYEEEERQRGNFPDRFSGHQFPNYSSELNVNALLLGDSALYLCASSLVDSTEAFFGQGTRLTVV.

V is TRBV4-3 and J is TRBJ2-1; 13 bases agree with TRBD2. The CDR3 spans 16 residues. The ends lost 4 bases at V and 9 bases at J; junction bases unmatched: 9. Germline V gives CDR1 LGHNA, CDR2 YSLEER. The CDR3 coding sequence is TGCGCCAGCAGCCCCACTCGGACTAGCGGGAGAGGTGAGCAGTTCTTC. This gives the protein CASSPTRTSGRGEQFF.

The chain links TRBV18 to TRBJ1-2; 8 bases are a match to TRBD1. Per germline, CDR1 KGHSH and CDR2 LQKENI. The CDR3 runs to 16 residues. J gave up 2 bases and V 8 bases, and 13 bases lay outside the gene matches. Written as DNA, the CDR3 is TGTGCCAGCACCACGGGACAGGAGCTACTCAACTATGGCTACACCTTC. Protein product: CASTTGQELLNYGYTF. The variable domain in full, with the rest retrieved from reference TRBV18 and TRBJ1-2, is NAGVMQNPRHLVRRRGQEARLRCSPMKGHSHVYWYRQLPEEGLKFMVYLQKENIIDESGMPKERFSAEFPKEGPSILRIQQVVRGDSAAYFCASTTGQELLNYGYTFGSGTRLTVV.

The chain recombines TRBV29-1 with TRBJ2-3; D not resolved. The length of the CDR3 is 15 residues. The germline CDR1 and CDR2 sequences are SQVTM and ANQGSEA. V gave up 1 base and J gave up 0 bases, with 11 bases separating them. This chain's CDR3 is CSVEANGPSTDTQYF. CDR3 DNA sequence: TGCAGCGTTGAAGCTAACGGTCCTAGCACAGATACGCAGTATTTT.

As regards this clone: Only one base separates this from a far larger clonotype, so it likely reflects a read error. Other DNA sequences in the sample encode the same CDR3. The V gene is TRBV4-2, the J gene TRBJ2-1, with a weak D call TRBD2 (5 bases). V was cut by 1 base and J by 7 bases, with 11 bases left in between. The V gene's germline CDR1 is LGHNA and CDR2 YNFKEQ. The CDR3 length is 14 residues. The CDR3 sequence is CASSQGQEVNEQFF. CDR3 DNA: TGTGCCAGCAGCCAAGGCCAGGAGGTAAATGAGCAGTTCTTC.

This clone appeared a single time. This CDR3 is CASSTGHYEQYF. The CDR3 region has the DNA TGTGCCAGCAGCACGGGACACTACGAGCAGTACTTC. The chain combines TRBV11-2 with TRBJ2-7; weak D call: TRBD1 (6 bases). V was clipped by 5 bases and J by 3 bases, with 8 bases between them. The length of the CDR3 is 12 residues. CDR1 SGHAT and CDR2 FQNNGV come from the germline V gene.

In regard to this clone: This could be a read error, since a much larger clone is one nucleotide away. V is TRBV10-3 and J is TRBJ1-5, with 10 bases identical to TRBD1. CDR3 length: 17 residues. Germline V CDR1 and CDR2: ENHRY, SYGVKD. Trimming took 1 base from V and 5 from J; bases not matched to a gene: 8. CDR3 sequence reads: CAISELVMGQGYQPQHF. The CDR3 region has the DNA TGTGCCATCAGTGAGTTGGTGATGGGACAGGGGTATCAGCCCCAGCATTTT.

The chain employs TRBV28 and TRBJ1-1, with unresolved D. Per germline, CDR1 MDHEN and CDR2 SYDVKM. V gave up 4 bases and J gave up 6 bases, with 12 bases separating them. There are 13 residues in the CDR3. The chain's CDR3 is CASSSAGWAEAFF. Written as DNA, the CDR3 is TGTGCCAGCAGTTCAGCGGGGTGGGCTGAAGCTTTCTTT.

This chain uses TRBV6-5 with TRBJ2-7; TRBD2 is a possible D gene (5 bases). This CDR3 region has 13 residues. V was pared by 2 bases and J by 7 bases, with 12 bases between. Germline-derived CDR1 and CDR2 are MNHEY and SVGAGI. CDR3 bases: TGTGCCAGCAGTTACAGGGTAGGAGGTGAGCAGTACTTC. As protein: CASSYRVGGEQYF.

In DNA, the CDR3 is TGTGCCAGCAGTTATCGGGGCTACGAGCAGTACTTC. The encoded protein is CASSYRGYEQYF. V gene TRBV27 combines with J gene TRBJ2-7; D possibly corresponds to TRBD2 (5 bases). V was trimmed by 4 bases and J by 3 bases, leaving 7 bases between them. CDR3 size: 12 residues. Germline loops: CDR1 MNHEY, CDR2 SMNVEV (reference sequence).

A word on this clone: With a far larger clone one base away, a read error is the likely cause. V and J are TRBV29-1 and TRBJ1-2; 7 bases line up with TRBD1. Germline CDR1 reads SQVTM; CDR2 reads ANQGSEA. The CDR3 is 13 amino acids. The trim removed 0 bases at V and 9 bases at J, leaving 7 bases unmatched. CDR3 sequence (DNA): TGCAGCGTTGAAGAAACAGGGGATGGTAGCTACACCTTC. It encodes CSVEETGDGSYTF.

This clone was counted only a few times. The chain uses TRBV5-6 and TRBJ2-1, with unresolved D. Germline assignment: CDR1 SGHDT and CDR2 YYEEEE. The germline V and J ends were trimmed by 3 bases and 4 bases, with 14 bases remaining between them. CDR3 length: 15 residues. CDR3 protein: CASSSRLKPYNEQFF. CDR3 nucleotides: TGTGCCAGCAGCTCAAGACTCAAACCATACAATGAGCAGTTCTTC.

J is TRBJ1-4 and V is TRBV5-1; 8 nucleotides align to TRBD1. Germline loops: CDR1 SGHRS, CDR2 YFSETQ. With 0 bases clipped from V and 7 bases from J, the junction kept 5 bases outside the gene matches. CDR3 length: 15 residues. The CDR3 nucleotides are TGCGCCAGCAGCTTGGAGACCGGGACAGGTGAAAAACTGTTTTTT. This translates into CASSLETGTGEKLFF.

This clone appeared a few times. This sequence joins TRBV20-1 and TRBJ1-2, with D tentatively TRBD1 (5 bases). Per the germline V gene, CDR1 is DFQATT and CDR2 is SNEGSKA (reference sequence). The CDR3 spans 11 residues. V lost 0 bases to trimming and J lost 11 bases, with 10 bases between them. The DNA of the CDR3 is TGCAGTGCTAGAGATCCAGGGTCTTACACCTTC. Translation: CSARDPGSYTF.